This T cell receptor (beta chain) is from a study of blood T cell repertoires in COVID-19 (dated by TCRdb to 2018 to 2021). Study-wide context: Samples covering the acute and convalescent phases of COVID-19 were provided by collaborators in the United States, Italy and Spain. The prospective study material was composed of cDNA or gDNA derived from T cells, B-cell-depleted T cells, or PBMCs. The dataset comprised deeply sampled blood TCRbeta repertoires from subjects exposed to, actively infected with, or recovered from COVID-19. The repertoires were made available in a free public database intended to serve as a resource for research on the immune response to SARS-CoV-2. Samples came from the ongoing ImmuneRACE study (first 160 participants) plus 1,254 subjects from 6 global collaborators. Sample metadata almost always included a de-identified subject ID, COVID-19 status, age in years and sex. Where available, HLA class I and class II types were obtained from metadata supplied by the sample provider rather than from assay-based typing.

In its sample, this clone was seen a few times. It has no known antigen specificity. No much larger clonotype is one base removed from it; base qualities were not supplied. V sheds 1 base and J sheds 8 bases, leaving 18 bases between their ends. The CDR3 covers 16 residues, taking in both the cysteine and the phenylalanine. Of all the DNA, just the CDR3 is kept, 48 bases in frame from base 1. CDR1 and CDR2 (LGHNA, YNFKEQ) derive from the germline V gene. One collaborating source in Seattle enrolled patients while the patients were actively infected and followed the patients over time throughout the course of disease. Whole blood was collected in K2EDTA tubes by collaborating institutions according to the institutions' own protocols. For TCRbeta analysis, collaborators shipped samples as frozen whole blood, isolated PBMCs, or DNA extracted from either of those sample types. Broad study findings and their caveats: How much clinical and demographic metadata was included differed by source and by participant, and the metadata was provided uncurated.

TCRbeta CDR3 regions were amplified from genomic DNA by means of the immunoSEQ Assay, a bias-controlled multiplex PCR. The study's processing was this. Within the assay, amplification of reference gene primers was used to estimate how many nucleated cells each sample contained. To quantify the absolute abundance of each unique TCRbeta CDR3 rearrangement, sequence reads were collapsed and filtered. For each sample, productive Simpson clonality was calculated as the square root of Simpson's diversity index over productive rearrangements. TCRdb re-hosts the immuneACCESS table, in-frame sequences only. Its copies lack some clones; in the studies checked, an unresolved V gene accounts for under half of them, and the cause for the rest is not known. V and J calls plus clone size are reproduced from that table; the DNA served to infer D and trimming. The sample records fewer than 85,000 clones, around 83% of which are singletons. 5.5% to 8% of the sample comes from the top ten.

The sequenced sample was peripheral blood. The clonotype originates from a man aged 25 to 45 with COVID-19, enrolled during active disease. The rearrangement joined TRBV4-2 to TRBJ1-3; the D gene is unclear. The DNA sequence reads TGTGCCAGCAGCCAAGCCGCCGGGGAGGGTGGGGACACCATATATTTT. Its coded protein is CASSQAAGEGGDTIYF.